These 23 T cell receptor beta chains came from one sample sequenced in a study of T cell changes during pregnancy in multiple sclerosis. Produced via immunoSEQ multiplex PCR; TCRdb's table is partial and in-frame only. The repertoire includes around 31,000 clones, about 87% of them detected once, and about a tenth sits in the top ten. The specimen was CD8+ T cells from peripheral blood mononuclear cells, collected in the first trimester of pregnancy. Every receptor here comes from a female donor with multiple sclerosis, enrolled in a pregnancy study.

The chain couples TRBV4-3 to TRBJ1-3; 7 bases are a match to TRBD1. V trimming: 0 bases; J trimming: 3 bases; junction bases outside the gene matches: 2. The germline CDR1 and CDR2 sequences are LGHNA and YSLEER. This CDR3 is 15 amino acids long. The CDR3 sequence: CASSQEDRDGNTIYF. The CDR3 DNA is TGCGCCAGCAGCCAAGAAGACAGGGATGGAAACACCATATATTTT.

V and J are TRBV11-2 and TRBJ2-7, with a possible D match to TRBD2 (6 bases). The V and J ends lost 1 base and 1 base respectively, with 11 bases between them. Per the germline V gene, CDR1 is SGHAT and CDR2 is FQNNGV. The CDR3 is 15 residues long. Here the CDR3 DNA reads TGTGCCAGCAGCTTAGTGGCGGGGATTTCCTACGAGCAGTACTTC. The encoded protein is CASSLVAGISYEQYF.

This clone was recorded only once. The rearrangement links TRBV6-1 to TRBJ2-7; 7 nucleotides align to TRBD1. Germline lookup yields CDR1 MNHNS and CDR2 SASEGT. The trim removed 7 bases at V and 2 bases at J, leaving 8 bases unmatched. The CDR3 has 14 amino acids. CDR3 coding DNA: TGTGCCAGCACCTCAAGGGGGCCCACCTACGAGCAGTACTTC. Its translation is CASTSRGPTYEQYF.

J is TRBJ2-7 and V is TRBV6-5, with TRBD2 identical over 8 bases. This CDR3 comprises 15 residues. The V and J ends lost 4 bases and 6 bases, in that order; junction bases with no gene match: 11. Germline lookup yields CDR1 MNHEY and CDR2 SVGAGI. CDR3 in amino acids: CASSLIGTSGTEQYF. The DNA of the CDR3 is TGTGCCAGCAGTTTGATAGGCACTAGCGGCACCGAGCAGTACTTC.

The chain combines TRBV10-3 with TRBJ2-1; 11 positions match TRBD2. V shed 6 bases and J 0 bases; nucleotides not matched to a gene: 4. Germline values: CDR1 ENHRY, CDR2 SYGVKD. CDR3 length equals 16 residues. The CDR3 DNA reads TGTGCCATCAGGACTAGCGGGATGGGCTCCTACAATGAGCAGTTCTTC. It codes for CAIRTSGMGSYNEQFF.

The chain employs TRBV9 and TRBJ1-1; 9 bases align to TRBD1. The CDR3 runs to 14 residues. V shed 3 bases, J shed 2 bases, and the junction held 2 bases outside the gene matches. CDR1 SGDLS and CDR2 YYNGEE come from the germline V gene. This chain's CDR3 is CASSGGQGNTEAFF. As DNA, the CDR3 is TGTGCCAGCAGCGGGGGACAGGGAAACACTGAAGCTTTCTTT.

The chain uses TRBV27 and TRBJ1-4, with TRBD1 as a possible D gene (6 bases). Trimming stripped 6 bases from V and 3 bases from J, with 11 bases between. Germline V CDR1 and CDR2: MNHEY, SMNVEV (reference sequence). The CDR3 consists of 14 residues. The CDR3 DNA reads TGTGCCAGCAGGACAGGAGGCTCTAATGAAAAACTGTTTTTT. It specifies CASRTGGSNEKLFF. The variable domain in full, with the rest retrieved from reference TRBV27 and TRBJ1-4, is EAQVTQNPRYLITVTGKKLTVTCSQNMNHEYMSWYRQDPGLGLRQIYYSMNVEVTDKGDVPEGYKVSRKEKRNFPLILESPSPNQTSLYFCASRTGGSNEKLFFGSGTQLSVL.

The chain couples TRBV14 to TRBJ2-7; 7 bases line up with TRBD1. Germline lookup yields CDR1 SGHDN and CDR2 FVKESK. The ends lost 5 bases at V and 4 bases at J; junction bases unmatched: 5. The CDR3 has 13 residues. CDR3 sequence reads: CASSYSQGYEQYF. As DNA, the CDR3 is TGTGCCAGCAGCTATTCACAGGGGTACGAGCAGTACTTC.

The chain carries TRBV6-5 and TRBJ1-1; TRBD1 agrees at 8 bases. After removal of 5 bases from V and 6 bases from J, the junction contained 11 bases not matched to a gene. Germline CDR1 MNHEY, CDR2 SVGAGI. CDR3 length equals 15 residues. The CDR3 spells CASSPTGDDGAEAFF. CDR3 nucleotide sequence: TGTGCCAGCAGTCCGACAGGGGATGATGGCGCTGAAGCTTTCTTT.

The chain is built from TRBV5-5 and TRBJ2-5, with TRBD2 identical over 13 bases. Germline CDR1 SGHKS, CDR2 YYEKEE (reference sequence). V lost 4 bases and J lost 2; bases outside the gene matches: 5. The CDR3 covers 16 residues. This chain's CDR3 is CASSPGLAGVQETQYF. The DNA for the CDR3 is TGTGCCAGCAGCCCCGGACTAGCGGGGGTACAAGAGACCCAGTACTTC. The full variable domain, in which reference TRBV5-5 and TRBJ2-5 provide the parts outside the CDR3, is DAGVTQSPTHLIKTRGQQVTLRCSPISGHKSVSWYQQVLGQGPQFIFQYYEKEERGRGNFPDRFSARQFPNYSSELNVNALLLGDSALYLCASSPGLAGVQETQYFGPGTRLLVL.

The chain has TRBV6-1 and TRBJ1-3, with TRBD1 matching over 8 bases. The trim removed 4 bases at V and 4 bases at J, leaving 6 bases unmatched. CDR1 is MNHNS and CDR2 is SASEGT in the germline V gene. The CDR3 is 15 amino acids. For the CDR3, the DNA is TGTGCCAGCAGTGGGGGGACAGGCGAAGGAAACACCATATATTTT. Translating gives CASSGGTGEGNTIYF.

The chain joins TRBV7-9 to TRBJ2-1, with a tentative D call TRBD1 (6 bases). This CDR3 contains 15 residues. V gave up 5 bases and J gave up 8 bases, with 19 bases separating them. Germline assignment: CDR1 SEHNR and CDR2 FQNEAQ (reference sequence). In DNA form, the CDR3 reads TGTGCCAGCAGCGACTACCAGGGGATCCGAGATGAGCAGTTCTTC. Its translation: CASSDYQGIRDEQFF.

The rearrangement joins TRBV27 to TRBJ2-5; 10 nucleotides agree with TRBD1. Trimming removed 5 bases from V and 1 base from J; junction bases left unmatched: 7. CDR3 length: 16 residues. Looked up from germline, CDR1 is MNHEY and CDR2 is SMNVEV (reference sequence). The chain's CDR3 is CASSPARTGGQETQYF. CDR3 bases: TGTGCCAGCAGTCCCGCTCGGACAGGGGGCCAAGAGACCCAGTACTTC.

This chain links TRBV19 with TRBJ1-4; D remains ambiguous. The germline CDR1 and CDR2 sequences are LNHDA and SQIVND (reference sequence). The CDR3 spans 15 residues. V was shortened by 5 bases and J by 3 bases, with 13 bases between the two germline ends. In DNA, the CDR3 is TGTGCCAGTAGTGAAAACATCCTAGCTAATGAAAAACTGTTTTTT. This translates into CASSENILANEKLFF.

The V call is TRBV29-1, the J call TRBJ2-7; 9 bases match TRBD2. This CDR3 is 15 amino acids long. V trimming: 1 base; J trimming: 6 bases; junction bases outside the gene matches: 10. Per germline, CDR1 SQVTM and CDR2 ANQGSEA. CDR3 loop: CSVEVTVREGFEQYF. CDR3 nucleotides: TGCAGCGTTGAAGTGACGGTGCGGGAGGGTTTCGAGCAGTACTTC.

The CDR3 bases are TGCGCCAGCAGCCAAGAACTAGCGGGGGCCCAAGACATTCAGTACTTC. It encodes CASSQELAGAQDIQYF. The chain recombines TRBV4-3 with TRBJ2-4; TRBD2 agrees at 11 bases. This CDR3 has 16 amino acids. CDR1 LGHNA and CDR2 YSLEER come from the germline V gene. Trimming at V came to 0 bases and at J to 8 bases, leaving 6 bases not matched to a gene.

This clone has only one observation. J is TRBJ2-5 and V is TRBV2, with D maybe TRBD1 (5 bases). The CDR3 runs to 14 residues. Germline values: CDR1 SNHLY, CDR2 FYNNEI. Trimming cost V 4 bases and J 5 bases, with 14 bases left between them. The CDR3 here is CASSGREAPETQYF. Written as DNA, the CDR3 is TGTGCCAGCAGTGGCAGGGAAGCCCCCGAGACCCAGTACTTC.

The CDR3 sequence is CASSTTGGMNTEAFF. The DNA for the CDR3 is TGTGCCAGCAGTACAACAGGGGGAATGAACACTGAAGCTTTCTTT. The J gene is TRBJ1-1, the V gene TRBV2; 8 nucleotides line up with TRBD1. CDR1 and CDR2 from the germline V gene are SNHLY and FYNNEI. This CDR3 comprises 15 residues. The V segment lost 5 bases and the J segment 0 bases; nucleotides outside the gene matches: 5.

This chain uses TRBV29-1 with TRBJ1-1, with unresolved D. Looked up from germline, CDR1 is SQVTM and CDR2 is ANQGSEA. The CDR3 extends over 13 amino acids. Trimming stripped 3 bases from V and 1 base from J, with 9 bases between. The CDR3 loop is CSVEERGNTEAFF. CDR3 nucleotides: TGCAGCGTTGAGGAGCGTGGGAACACTGAAGCTTTCTTT.

Concerning this clone: Other DNA sequences from this sample encode an identical CDR3 as well. The CDR3 sequence is CASSLAGGNNEQFF. The CDR3 DNA sequence: TGTGCCAGCAGTCTAGCTGGGGGGAACAATGAGCAGTTCTTC. The chain joins TRBV27 to TRBJ2-1; maybe TRBD2 (6 bases). This CDR3 spans 14 amino acids. Between the trimmed V and J ends, which lost 5 bases and 5 bases, there was a span of 13 bases. Germline V CDR1 and CDR2: MNHEY, SMNVEV (reference sequence).

The V and J genes are TRBV7-2 and TRBJ1-3; D gene uncertain. CDR3 length equals 15 residues. Trimming took 5 bases from V and 0 from J, leaving 11 bases between them. The germline CDR1 and CDR2 sequences are SGHTA and FQGNSA. The CDR3 region has the DNA TGTGCCAGCAGCCCCCCAGCGGACTCTGGAAACACCATATATTTT. Amino acid sequence: CASSPPADSGNTIYF.

This rearrangement joins TRBV9 to TRBJ2-7; maybe TRBD2 (6 bases). The CDR3 has 12 residues. Trimming took 0 bases from V and 6 from J, leaving 7 bases between them. Per the germline V gene, CDR1 is SGDLS and CDR2 is YYNGEE. CDR3 protein: CASSVDGGEQYF. The CDR3 DNA is TGTGCCAGCAGCGTAGACGGGGGCGAGCAGTACTTC.

V and J are TRBV5-6 and TRBJ2-2; 11 nucleotides match TRBD2. In germline, CDR1 is SGHDT, CDR2 YYEEEE. The trim removed 3 bases at V and 2 bases at J, leaving 3 bases unmatched. The CDR3 spans 16 residues. CDR3 protein: CASSWGLAENTGELFF. CDR3 nucleotide sequence: TGTGCCAGCAGCTGGGGACTAGCGGAAAACACCGGGGAGCTGTTTTTT.